This T cell receptor (beta chain) was obtained from a study of Tregs in tolerant kidney transplant recipients. Using immunoSEQ multiplex PCR, the repertoire was profiled, and TCRdb retains in-frame clones only, with some absent. This sample contains about 30,000 clones. Germline values: CDR1 SGHVS, CDR2 FQNEAQ. The V and J ends lost 4 bases and 2 bases, in that order; junction bases with no gene match: 1. CDR3 length equals 13 residues. As regards this clone: Its antigen is unknown. The read is 3 residues too short to cover the CDR3 end, so that end is filled in from the germline J gene.

Notes on the study in general: Tolerant patients' donor-specific Tregs expanded beyond overall Tregs, suggesting antigen-driven growth. The small number of patients limits these findings pending further validation. For some patients, primers changed over time, blocking nucleotide-level comparison. Activated donor B cell expansion appeared to reveal the most relevant donor-specific TCRbeta repertoire.

The sample was CD8+ T cells from blood, taken before the transplant. This TCR was sampled from a human donor who received a combined kidney and bone marrow transplant. The gene calls are TRBV7-8 and TRBJ2-7; the match to TRBD2 covers 8 bases. CDR3 region: CASSWGLAYEQYF. The sequenced part of the CDR3 DNA is TGTGCCAGCAGCTGGGGACTAGCCTACGAG.